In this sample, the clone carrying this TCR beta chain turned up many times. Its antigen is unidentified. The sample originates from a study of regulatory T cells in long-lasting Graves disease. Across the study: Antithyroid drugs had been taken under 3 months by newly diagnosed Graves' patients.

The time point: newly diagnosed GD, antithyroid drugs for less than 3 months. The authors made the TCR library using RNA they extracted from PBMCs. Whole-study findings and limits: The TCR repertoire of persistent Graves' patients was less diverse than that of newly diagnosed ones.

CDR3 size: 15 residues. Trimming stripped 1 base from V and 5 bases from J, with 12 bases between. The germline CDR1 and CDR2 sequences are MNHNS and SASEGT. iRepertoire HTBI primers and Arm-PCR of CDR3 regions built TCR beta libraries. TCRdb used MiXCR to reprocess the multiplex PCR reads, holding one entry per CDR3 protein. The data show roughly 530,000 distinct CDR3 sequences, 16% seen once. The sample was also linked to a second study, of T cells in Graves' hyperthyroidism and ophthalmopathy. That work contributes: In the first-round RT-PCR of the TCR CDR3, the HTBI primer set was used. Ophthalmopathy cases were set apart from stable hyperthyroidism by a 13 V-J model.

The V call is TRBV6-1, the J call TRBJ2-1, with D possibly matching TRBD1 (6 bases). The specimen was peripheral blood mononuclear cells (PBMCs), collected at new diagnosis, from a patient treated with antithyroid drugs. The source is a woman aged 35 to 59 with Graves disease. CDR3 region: CASSEGWGPDNEQFF. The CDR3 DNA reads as TGTGCCAGCAGTGAAGGGTGGGGGCCGGACAATGAGCAGTTCTTC.